The 3 T cell receptor beta chains below come from one sample, sequenced in a study of T cells after yellow fever vaccination. TCRdb itself ran the 5' RACE reads through MiXCR, one entry per CDR3 protein. The sample carries around 70,000 distinct CDR3 sequences, approximately 7% recorded once. The specimen comprised CD8+ T cells sorted from PBMCs, sampled around 5 days after the first yellow fever vaccination. These receptors were taken from a man aged 18 to 29 who received the YFV17D yellow fever vaccine.

This clonotype was recorded at least ten times. The chain has TRBV7-9 and TRBJ2-5; D ambiguous. This CDR3 has 13 residues. Germline V gives CDR1 SEHNR, CDR2 FQNEAQ (reference sequence). Trimming took off 5 bases at V and 1 base at J, with 8 bases between the two ends. DNA for the CDR3: TGTGCCAGCAGCGGGTGGGGCCAAGAGACCCAGTACTTC. Amino acid sequence: CASSGWGQETQYF.

This clonotype was seen ten or more times. The chain combines TRBV2 with TRBJ2-3; D ambiguous. V lost 5 bases, J lost 3 bases, and 9 bases lay in between. Germline CDR1 SNHLY, CDR2 FYNNEI. The CDR3 is 13 amino acids. CDR3 nucleotide sequence: TGTGCCAGCAGTTCGCCAGTAACAGATACGCAGTATTTT. Protein: CASSSPVTDTQYF. The full variable domain, with the rest looked up from reference TRBV2 and TRBJ2-3, is EPEVTQTPSHQVTQMGQEVILRCVPISNHLYFYWYRQILGQKVEFLVSFYNNEISEKSEIFDDQFSVERPDGSNFTLKIRSTKLEDSAMYFCASSSPVTDTQYFGPGTRLTVL.

This clonotype was counted between two and nine times. V is TRBV6-2 or TRBV6-3 and J is TRBJ1-1, with D perhaps TRBD1 (5 bases). The germline V and J ends were trimmed by 6 bases and 5 bases, with 13 bases remaining between them. The CDR3 loop spans 13 amino acids. The germline CDR1 and CDR2 sequences are MNHEY and SVGEGT. The CDR3 nucleotides read TGTGCCAGCAGGGGGACCTGGGTTACTGAAGCTTTCTTT. Its translation: CASRGTWVTEAFF.